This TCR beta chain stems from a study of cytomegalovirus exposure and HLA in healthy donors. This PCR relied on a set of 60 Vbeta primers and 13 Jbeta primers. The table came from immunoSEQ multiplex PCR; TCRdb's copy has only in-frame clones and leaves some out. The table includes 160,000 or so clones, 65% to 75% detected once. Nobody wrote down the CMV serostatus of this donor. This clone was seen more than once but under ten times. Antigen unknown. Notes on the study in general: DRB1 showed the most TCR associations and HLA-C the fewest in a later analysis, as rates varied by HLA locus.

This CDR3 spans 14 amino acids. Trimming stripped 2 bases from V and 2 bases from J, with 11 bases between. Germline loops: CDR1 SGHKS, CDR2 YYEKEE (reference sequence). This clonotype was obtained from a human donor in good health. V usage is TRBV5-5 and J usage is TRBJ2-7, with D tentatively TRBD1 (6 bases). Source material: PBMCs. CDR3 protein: CASSFWAGAYEQYF. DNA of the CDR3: TGTGCCAGCAGCTTTTGGGCAGGGGCCTACGAGCAGTACTTC.